The rows below give T cell receptor beta chains drawn from one sample of a study of cytomegalovirus exposure and HLA in healthy donors. Assay used: immunoSEQ multiplex PCR; TCRdb lists only in-frame clones, some missing. Of 68,000 or so clones in the sample, more than 95% are singletons; the top ten hold under 2.5%. Sequencing was performed on PBMCs. The receptors stem from a man between 18 and 29 years old in good health and CMV-seronegative. Both conserved end residues are part of each CDR3. A D gene is named only where the DNA matches it firmly. Expanded clones get a size class; other rows say once, few or many, or leave the size out.

CDR3aa: CASSSSRGPQYF
CDR3nt: TGTGCCAGCAGTTCCTCCAGGGGGCCTCAGTACTTC
d_gene: TRBD1
abundance: .
j_gene: TRBJ2-5
v_gene: TRBV28

CDR3aa: CASSQANTQYF
CDR3nt: TGTGCCAGCAGCCAAGCCAATACGCAGTATTTT
d_gene: .
abundance: .
j_gene: TRBJ2-3
v_gene: TRBV14

CDR3aa: CAISATTGNGTEAFF
CDR3nt: TGTGCCATCAGTGCGACAACAGGGAACGGGACTGAAGCTTTCTTT
d_gene: .
abundance: .
j_gene: TRBJ1-1
v_gene: TRBV10-3

CDR3aa: CASSSRTSGRTRSYEQYF
CDR3nt: TGTGCCAGCAGTTCCCGGACTAGCGGGAGGACACGCTCCTACGAGCAGTACTTC
d_gene: TRBD2
abundance: .
j_gene: TRBJ2-7
v_gene: TRBV28

CDR3aa: CASSLRRGYEQYF
CDR3nt: TGTGCCAGCAGCTTAAGGAGGGGTTACGAGCAGTACTTC
d_gene: .
abundance: .
j_gene: TRBJ2-7
v_gene: TRBV7-9

CDR3aa: CASSEGQGALRPQHF
CDR3nt: TGTGCCAGCAGTGAGGGACAGGGGGCCCTTCGGCCCCAGCATTTT
d_gene: TRBD1
abundance: .
j_gene: TRBJ1-5
v_gene: TRBV6-1

CDR3aa: CASSQRSSSYEQYF
CDR3nt: TGTGCCAGCAGCCAGAGATCAAGCTCCTACGAGCAGTACTTC
d_gene: .
abundance: .
j_gene: TRBJ2-7
v_gene: TRBV14

CDR3aa: CASSGLGSYNEQFF
CDR3nt: TGTGCCAGCAGCGGACTGGGCTCCTACAATGAGCAGTTCTTC
d_gene: .
abundance: .
j_gene: TRBJ2-1
v_gene: TRBV6-5

CDR3aa: CASSSGTSGELFF
CDR3nt: TGTGCCAGCAGCTCCGGGACTTCCGGGGAGCTGTTTTTT
d_gene: .
abundance: .
j_gene: TRBJ2-2
v_gene: TRBV5-4

CDR3aa: CATSDLQGDLYGYTF
CDR3nt: TGTGCCACCAGCGATCTCCAGGGGGACCTCTATGGCTACACCTTC
d_gene: TRBD1
abundance: .
j_gene: TRBJ1-2
v_gene: TRBV15

CDR3aa: CASSSSGRAYEQYF
CDR3nt: TGTGCCAGCAGTTCGAGCGGGAGGGCGTACGAGCAGTACTTC
d_gene: TRBD2
abundance: .
j_gene: TRBJ2-7
v_gene: TRBV27

CDR3aa: CASSERRRGPYTGELFF
CDR3nt: TGTGCCAGCAGTGAGAGAAGAAGGGGCCCTTACACCGGGGAGCTGTTTTTT
d_gene: .
abundance: .
j_gene: TRBJ2-2
v_gene: TRBV6-1

CDR3aa: CATEPFATDHNEQFF
CDR3nt: TGTGCCACCGAACCGTTCGCGACAGATCACAATGAGCAGTTCTTC
d_gene: .
abundance: .
j_gene: TRBJ2-1
v_gene: TRBV19

CDR3aa: CAISEASGSGREQYF
CDR3nt: TGTGCCATCAGTGAGGCTAGCGGGAGCGGTCGGGAGCAGTACTTC
d_gene: TRBD2
abundance: .
j_gene: TRBJ2-7
v_gene: TRBV10-3

CDR3aa: CASSLTAYGYTF
CDR3nt: TGTGCCAGCAGCTTGACAGCCTATGGCTACACCTTC
d_gene: .
abundance: .
j_gene: TRBJ1-2
v_gene: TRBV5-8

CDR3aa: CASSHRQGVNEQYF
CDR3nt: TGTGCCAGCAGTCACAGACAGGGTGTCAACGAGCAGTACTTC
d_gene: TRBD1
abundance: .
j_gene: TRBJ2-7
v_gene: TRBV6-5

CDR3aa: CASSPPPGTGGSYEYF
CDR3nt: TGTGCCAGCAGTCCGCCCCCCGGGACAGGGGGTAGTTATGAGTACTTC
d_gene: TRBD1
abundance: .
j_gene: TRBJ2-7
v_gene: TRBV27

CDR3aa: CASSSGLAPQSSYNEQFF
CDR3nt: TGTGCCAGCAGCTCCGGACTAGCGCCCCAGAGCTCCTACAATGAGCAGTTCTTC
d_gene: TRBD2
abundance: .
j_gene: TRBJ2-1
v_gene: TRBV13

CDR3aa: CAWSVQGARDTQYF
CDR3nt: TGTGCCTGGAGTGTACAGGGAGCAAGGGATACGCAGTATTTT
d_gene: .
abundance: .
j_gene: TRBJ2-3
v_gene: TRBV30

CDR3aa: CASRHPGQGTEAFF
CDR3nt: TGTGCCAGCAGGCATCCGGGACAGGGCACTGAAGCTTTCTTT
d_gene: TRBD1
abundance: .
j_gene: TRBJ1-1
v_gene: TRBV28

CDR3aa: CASARGQGNRAEAFF
CDR3nt: TGCGCCAGCGCTAGAGGACAGGGGAATAGGGCTGAAGCTTTCTTT
d_gene: TRBD1
abundance: .
j_gene: TRBJ1-1
v_gene: TRBV4-1

CDR3aa: CASTRTATYQPQHF
CDR3nt: TGTGCCAGCACTAGGACAGCGACATATCAGCCCCAGCATTTT
d_gene: .
abundance: .
j_gene: TRBJ1-5
v_gene: TRBV28

CDR3aa: CASSLDRRETQYF
CDR3nt: TGTGCTAGCAGCCTTGACAGGAGGGAGACCCAGTACTTC
d_gene: .
abundance: once
j_gene: TRBJ2-5
v_gene: TRBV7-7

CDR3aa: CASSQAYEQYF
CDR3nt: TGTGCCAGCAGCCAGGCCTACGAGCAGTACTTC
d_gene: .
abundance: .
j_gene: TRBJ2-7
v_gene: TRBV11-2

CDR3aa: CSVAQDYSYEQYF
CDR3nt: TGCAGCGTTGCCCAGGATTACTCCTACGAGCAGTACTTC
d_gene: .
abundance: .
j_gene: TRBJ2-7
v_gene: TRBV29-1

CDR3aa: CASMMTSGSYEQYF
CDR3nt: TGTGCCAGCATGATGACTAGCGGATCTTACGAGCAGTACTTC
d_gene: TRBD2
abundance: .
j_gene: TRBJ2-7
v_gene: TRBV2

CDR3aa: CASSKQTGLYEQYF
CDR3nt: TGTGCCAGCAGCAAGCAGACAGGGCTCTACGAGCAGTACTTC
d_gene: TRBD1
abundance: .
j_gene: TRBJ2-7
v_gene: TRBV11-3

CDR3aa: CASSLKRGGETQYF
CDR3nt: TGTGCCAGCAGCTTGAAGCGGGGCGGGGAGACCCAGTACTTC
d_gene: TRBD2
abundance: .
j_gene: TRBJ2-5
v_gene: TRBV5-4

CDR3aa: CASSQGLESTNEKLFF
CDR3nt: TGTGCCAGCAGCCAGGGACTGGAATCAACTAATGAAAAACTGTTTTTT
d_gene: .
abundance: .
j_gene: TRBJ1-4
v_gene: TRBV7-9

CDR3aa: CASSQGRVGQGETQYF
CDR3nt: TGCGCCAGCAGCCAAGGCAGGGTGGGACAGGGAGAGACCCAGTACTTC
d_gene: TRBD1
abundance: .
j_gene: TRBJ2-5
v_gene: TRBV4-1

CDR3aa: CATEDRSRQNEQFF
CDR3nt: TGTGCCACGGAGGACAGAAGCCGGCAAAATGAGCAGTTCTTC
d_gene: .
abundance: once
j_gene: TRBJ2-1
v_gene: TRBV15

CDR3aa: CASSSGPSRRGYTF
CDR3nt: TGTGCCAGCAGCTCCGGGCCTTCAAGGAGGGGCTACACCTTC
d_gene: .
abundance: .
j_gene: TRBJ1-2
v_gene: TRBV11-2